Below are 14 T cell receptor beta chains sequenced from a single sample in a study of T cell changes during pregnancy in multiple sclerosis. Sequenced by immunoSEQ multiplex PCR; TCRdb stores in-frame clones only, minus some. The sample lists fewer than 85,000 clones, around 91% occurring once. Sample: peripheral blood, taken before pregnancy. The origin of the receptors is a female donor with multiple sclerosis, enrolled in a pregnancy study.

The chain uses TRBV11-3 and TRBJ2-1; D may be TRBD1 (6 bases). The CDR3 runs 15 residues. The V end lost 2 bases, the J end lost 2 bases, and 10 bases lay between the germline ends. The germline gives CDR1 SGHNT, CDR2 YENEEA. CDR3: CASSLSGVTYNEQFF. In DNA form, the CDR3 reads TGTGCCAGCAGCTTATCAGGGGTCACCTACAATGAGCAGTTCTTC. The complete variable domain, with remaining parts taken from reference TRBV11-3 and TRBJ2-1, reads EAGVVQSPRYKIIEKKQPVAFWCNPISGHNTLYWYLQNLGQGPELLIRYENEEAVDDSQLPKDRFSAERLKGVDSTLKIQPAELGDSAVYLCASSLSGVTYNEQFFGPGTRLTVL.

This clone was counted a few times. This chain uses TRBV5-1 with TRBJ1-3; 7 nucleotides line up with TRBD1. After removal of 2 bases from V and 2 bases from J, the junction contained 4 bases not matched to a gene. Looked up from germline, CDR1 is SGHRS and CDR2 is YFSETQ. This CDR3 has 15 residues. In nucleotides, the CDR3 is TGCGCCAGCAGCTTCCAGACAGGGACTGGAAACACCATATATTTT. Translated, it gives CASSFQTGTGNTIYF.

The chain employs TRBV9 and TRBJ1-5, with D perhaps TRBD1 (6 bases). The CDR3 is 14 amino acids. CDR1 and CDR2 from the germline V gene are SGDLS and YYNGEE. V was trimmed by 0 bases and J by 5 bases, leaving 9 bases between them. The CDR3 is CASSVGQVDQPQHF. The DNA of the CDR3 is TGTGCCAGCAGCGTAGGACAGGTCGATCAGCCCCAGCATTTT. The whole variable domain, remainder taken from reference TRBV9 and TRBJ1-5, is DSGVTQTPKHLITATGQRVTLRCSPRSGDLSVYWYQQSLDQGLQFLIQYYNGEERAKGNILERFSAQQFPDLHSELNLSSLELGDSALYFCASSVGQVDQPQHFGDGTRLSIL.

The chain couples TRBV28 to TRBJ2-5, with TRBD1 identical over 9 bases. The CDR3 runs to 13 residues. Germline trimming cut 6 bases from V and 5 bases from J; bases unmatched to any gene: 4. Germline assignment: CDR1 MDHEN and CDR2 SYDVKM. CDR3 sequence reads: CASSPDRGETQYF. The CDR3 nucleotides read TGTGCCAGCAGCCCTGACAGGGGGGAGACCCAGTACTTC.

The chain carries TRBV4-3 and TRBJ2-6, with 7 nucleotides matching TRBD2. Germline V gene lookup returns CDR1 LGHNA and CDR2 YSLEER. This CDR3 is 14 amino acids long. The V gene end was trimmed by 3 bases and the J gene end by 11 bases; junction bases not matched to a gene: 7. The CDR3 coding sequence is TGCGCCAGCAGCCACCGACGGGGGGAGGACGTCCTGACTTTC. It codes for CASSHRRGEDVLTF.

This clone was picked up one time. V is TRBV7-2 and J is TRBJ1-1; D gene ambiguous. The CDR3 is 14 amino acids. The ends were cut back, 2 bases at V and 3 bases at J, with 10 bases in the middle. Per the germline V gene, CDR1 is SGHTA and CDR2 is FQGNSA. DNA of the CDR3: TGTGCCAGCAGCTTATCGGGAGGAGACACTGAAGCTTTCTTT. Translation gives CASSLSGGDTEAFF. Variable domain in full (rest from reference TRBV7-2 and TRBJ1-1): GAGVSQSPSNKVTEKGKDVELRCDPISGHTALYWYRQSLGQGLEFLIYFQGNSAPDKSGLPSDRFSAERTGGSVSTLTIQRTQQEDSAVYLCASSLSGGDTEAFFGQGTRLTVV.

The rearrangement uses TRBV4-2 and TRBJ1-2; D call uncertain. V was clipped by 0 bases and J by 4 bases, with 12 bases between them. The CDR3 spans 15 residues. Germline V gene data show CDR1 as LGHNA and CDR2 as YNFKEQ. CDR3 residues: CASSQEDREGYGYTF. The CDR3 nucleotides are TGTGCCAGCAGCCAAGAGGACCGAGAGGGCTATGGCTACACCTTC.

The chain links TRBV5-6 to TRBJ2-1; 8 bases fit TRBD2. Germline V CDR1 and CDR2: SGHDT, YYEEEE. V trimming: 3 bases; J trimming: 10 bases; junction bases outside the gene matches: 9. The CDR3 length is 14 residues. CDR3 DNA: TGTGCCAGCAGCTACCCCGGGGGGGCTCGCGAGCAGTTCTTC. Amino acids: CASSYPGGAREQFF.

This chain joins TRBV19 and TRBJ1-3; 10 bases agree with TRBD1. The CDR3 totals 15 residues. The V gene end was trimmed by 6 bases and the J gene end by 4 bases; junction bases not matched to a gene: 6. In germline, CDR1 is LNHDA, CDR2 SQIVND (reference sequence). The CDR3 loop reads CASRDRGRGGNTIYF. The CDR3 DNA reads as TGTGCCAGTAGAGACAGGGGGCGCGGAGGAAACACCATATATTTT.

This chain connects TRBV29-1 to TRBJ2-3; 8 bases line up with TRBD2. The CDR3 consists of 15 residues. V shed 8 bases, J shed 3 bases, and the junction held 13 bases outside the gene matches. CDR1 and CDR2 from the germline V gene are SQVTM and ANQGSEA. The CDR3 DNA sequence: TGCAGCTTATCGACTGCGGGGGGCAAGACAGATACGCAGTATTTT. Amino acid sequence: CSLSTAGGKTDTQYF.

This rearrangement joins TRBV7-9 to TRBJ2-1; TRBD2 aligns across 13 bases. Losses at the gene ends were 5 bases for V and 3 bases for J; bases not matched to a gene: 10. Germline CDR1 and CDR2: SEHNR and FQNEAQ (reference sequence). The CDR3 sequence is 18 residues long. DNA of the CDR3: TGTGCCAGCAGCCCTGGAACTAGCGGGGGGGCCCGCTACAATGAGCAGTTCTTC. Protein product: CASSPGTSGGARYNEQFF.

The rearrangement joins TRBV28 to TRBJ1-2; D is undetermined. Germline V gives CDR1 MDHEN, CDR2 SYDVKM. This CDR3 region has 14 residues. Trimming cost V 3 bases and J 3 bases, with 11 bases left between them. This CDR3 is CASSFAAVYYGYTF. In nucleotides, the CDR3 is TGTGCCAGCAGTTTCGCAGCGGTATACTATGGCTACACCTTC.

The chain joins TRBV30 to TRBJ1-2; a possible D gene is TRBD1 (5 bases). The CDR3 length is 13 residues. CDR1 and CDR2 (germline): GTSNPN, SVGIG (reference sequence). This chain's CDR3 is CVAAQGADYGYTF. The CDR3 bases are TGTGTCGCAGCCCAGGGCGCAGACTATGGCTACACCTTC. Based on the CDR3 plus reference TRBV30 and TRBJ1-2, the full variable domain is SQTIHQWPATLVQPVGSPLSLECTVEGTSNPNLYWYRQAAGRGLQLLFYSVGIGQISSEVPQNLSASRPQDRQFILSSKKLLLSDSGFYLCVAAQGADYGYTFGSGTRLTVV.

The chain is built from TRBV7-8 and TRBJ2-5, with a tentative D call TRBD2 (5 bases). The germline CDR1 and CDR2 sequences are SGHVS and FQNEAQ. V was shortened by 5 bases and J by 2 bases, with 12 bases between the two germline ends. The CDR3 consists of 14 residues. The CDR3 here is CASSLTREQETQYF. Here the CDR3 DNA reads TGTGCCAGCAGCCTAACGAGGGAACAAGAGACCCAGTACTTC.